This is a list of T cell receptor beta chains from one sample in a study of cytomegalovirus exposure and HLA in healthy donors. Data came from immunoSEQ multiplex PCR; TCRdb stores just in-frame clones and leaves some out. The repertoire consists of around 190,000 clones, with around 80% occurring once and the leading ten covering 0.95% to 1.5%. The sequencing sample was made of PBMCs. These receptors came from a woman under 40 in good health and CMV-seronegative. Each CDR3 is given with its conserved first and last residue. The order of the fields is D gene, J gene, clone size, V gene, CDR3 protein, CDR3 DNA. D genes are given only for firm matches. Part of the rows lack a size; the others show once, few, many or a class for expanded clones.

>TRBD1|TRBJ2-7|.|TRBV6-4
CASSEKSRDRYYEQYF
TGTGCCAGCAGTGAAAAGAGCCGGGACAGATACTACGAGCAGTACTTC
>.|TRBJ2-7|few|TRBV23-1
CATQGMGEQYF
TGCGCCACTCAGGGAATGGGCGAGCAGTACTTC
>TRBD2|TRBJ2-2|.|TRBV5-1
CASSAFSGSETGELFF
TGCGCCAGCAGCGCATTTAGCGGGAGCGAGACCGGGGAGCTGTTTTTT
>.|TRBJ2-3|.|TRBV30
CAWSVGASRTDTQYF
TGTGCCTGGAGTGTCGGAGCCTCCCGCACAGATACGCAGTATTTT
>.|TRBJ2-2|.|TRBV11-3
CASSLWSAGVTGELFF
TGTGCCAGCAGCTTGTGGTCGGCAGGGGTCACCGGGGAGCTGTTTTTT
>.|TRBJ1-1|.|TRBV14
CASSPKFAWYSGTEAFF
TGTGCCAGCAGCCCCAAATTCGCTTGGTACTCGGGGACTGAAGCTTTCTTT
>.|TRBJ2-7|.|TRBV30
CAWSVSETSYEQYF
TGTGCCTGGAGTGTGAGTGAGACTTCCTACGAGCAGTACTTC
>.|TRBJ2-7|.|TRBV28
CASSEGEYEQYF
TGTGCCAGCAGTGAAGGGGAATACGAGCAGTACTTC
>.|TRBJ2-7|.|TRBV7-9
CASSSVGGRRGEQYF
TGTGCCAGCAGCTCGGTCGGGGGCCGGCGGGGGGAGCAGTACTTC
>TRBD2|TRBJ2-7|.|TRBV5-1
CASSLFLAGGKFTNEQYF
TGCGCCAGCAGCTTGTTTCTAGCGGGGGGCAAGTTTACGAACGAGCAGTACTTC
>TRBD2|TRBJ2-7|.|TRBV5-1
CASRDGTSGKEQYF
TGCGCCAGCAGGGATGGGACTAGCGGGAAAGAGCAGTACTTC
>.|TRBJ1-3|.|TRBV30
CAWSGTFGNTIYF
TGTGCCTGGAGTGGGACATTTGGAAACACCATATATTTT
>.|TRBJ1-3|few|TRBV30
CAWNIQSSGNTIYF
TGTGCCTGGAATATACAGAGCTCTGGAAACACCATATATTTT